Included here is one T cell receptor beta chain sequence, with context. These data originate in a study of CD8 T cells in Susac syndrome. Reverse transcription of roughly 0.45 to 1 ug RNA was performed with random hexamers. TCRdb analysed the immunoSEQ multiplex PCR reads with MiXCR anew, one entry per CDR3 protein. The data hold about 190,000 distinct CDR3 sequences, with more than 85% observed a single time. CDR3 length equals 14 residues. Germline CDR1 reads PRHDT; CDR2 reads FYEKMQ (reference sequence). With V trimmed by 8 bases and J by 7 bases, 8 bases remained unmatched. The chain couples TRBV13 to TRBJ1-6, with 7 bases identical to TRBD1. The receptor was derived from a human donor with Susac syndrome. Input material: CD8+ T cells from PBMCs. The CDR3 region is CASAHRGGNSPLHF. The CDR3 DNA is TGTGCCAGCGCACACAGGGGAGGCAATTCACCCCTCCACTTT. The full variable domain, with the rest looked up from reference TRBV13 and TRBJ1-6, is AAGVIQSPRHLIKEKRETATLKCYPIPRHDTVYWYQQGPGQDPQFLISFYEKMQSDKGSIPDRFSAQQFSDYHSELNMSSLELGDSALYFCASAHRGGNSPLHFGNGTRLTVT.